This T cell receptor (beta chain) was captured in a study of T cells after posttransplantation cyclophosphamide. Study-level findings and limits: Blood and skin or GI T cell repertoires showed limited TRB overlap. Donor-recipient repertoire similarity was low at 1-2 months, rising over year one.

Details on this clone: Its cognate antigen is unknown.

Profiling relied on immunoSEQ multiplex PCR, and the TCRdb table lists in-frame clones only, not all of them. The table includes 10,000 to 13,000 clones, about 95% detected once. This related bone marrow graft donor gave peripheral blood on the day of marrow donation. The germline V gene encodes CDR1 SGHDT and CDR2 YYEEEE. This CDR3 has 15 amino acids. The germline V and J ends were trimmed by 1 base and 3 bases, with 13 bases remaining between them. The rearrangement uses TRBV5-6 and TRBJ2-5; D is unclear. Sequencing was carried out using naive CD8+ T cells sorted from PBMCs. This TCR was recovered from a man aged 30-40 years in good health and a related stem cell transplant donor. The CDR3 nucleotides are TGTGCCAGCAGCTTGTTGGTATCGGGTAAAGAGACCCAGTACTTC. Translation gives CASSLLVSGKETQYF. Combining the CDR3 with reference TRBV5-6 and TRBJ2-5 gives the whole variable domain DAGVTQSPTHLIKTRGQQVTLRCSPKSGHDTVSWYQQALGQGPQFIFQYYEEEERQRGNFPDRFSGHQFPNYSSELNVNALLLGDSALYLCASSLLVSGKETQYFGPGTRLLVL.